This record covers a single T cell receptor beta chain. The data were taken from a study of T cell changes during pregnancy in multiple sclerosis. TCRdb keeps only in-frame clones here, not all; method: immunoSEQ multiplex PCR. The repertoire holds 30,000 or so clones, with 89% as singletons. Germline V lookup: CDR1 SQVTM, CDR2 ANQGSEA. V shed 7 bases, J shed 2 bases, and the junction held 15 bases outside the gene matches. The CDR3 length is 16 residues. This clonotype was obtained from a female donor with multiple sclerosis, enrolled in a pregnancy study. The sample here was CD8+ T cells from peripheral blood mononuclear cells, taken after pregnancy. V usage is TRBV29-1 and J usage is TRBJ2-3; 7 positions agree with TRBD2. CDR3 amino acids: CSGVGKLAEPTDTQYF. The CDR3 nucleotides read TGCAGCGGGGTCGGAAAGCTAGCGGAACCCACAGATACGCAGTATTTT.